This record concerns one TCR beta chain sequence. These data are taken from a study of blood T cell repertoires in COVID-19. Turning to the study itself: Whether acute or convalescent, the COVID-19 samples came from the United States, Italy and Spain.

The CDR3 is 15 amino acids. CDR1 is SGHRS and CDR2 is YFSETQ in the germline V gene. The J segment lost 6 bases and the V segment lost 2 bases, leaving 5 bases of the junction unmatched. TCRdb keeps only in-frame clones here, not all; method: immunoSEQ multiplex PCR. The sample consists of about 320,000 clones, roughly 90% of them appearing once. Participants reported their clinical history, and cohort assignment relied on those reports. V gene TRBV5-1 combines with J gene TRBJ2-1, with 10 positions matching TRBD2. Sequencing was performed on PBMCs or T cells enriched from blood (not recorded which). The TCR was taken from a man in his sixties who had recovered from COVID-19. The CDR3 loop is CASSFTGTSANEQFF. CDR3 DNA sequence: TGCGCCAGCAGCTTCACCGGGACTAGCGCCAATGAGCAGTTCTTC.